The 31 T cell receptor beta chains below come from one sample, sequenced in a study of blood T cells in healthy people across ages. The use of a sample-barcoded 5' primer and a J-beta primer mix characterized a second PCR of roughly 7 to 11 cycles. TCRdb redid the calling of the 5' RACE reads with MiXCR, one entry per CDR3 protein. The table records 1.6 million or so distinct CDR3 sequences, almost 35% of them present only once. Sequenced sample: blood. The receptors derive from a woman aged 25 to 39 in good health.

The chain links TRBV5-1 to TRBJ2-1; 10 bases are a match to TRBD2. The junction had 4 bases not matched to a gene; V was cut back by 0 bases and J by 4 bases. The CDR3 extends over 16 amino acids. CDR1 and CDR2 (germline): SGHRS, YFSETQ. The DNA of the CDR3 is TGCGCCAGCAGCTTGGTGGTAGCGGGAGGATACAATGAGCAGTTCTTC. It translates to CASSLVVAGGYNEQFF.

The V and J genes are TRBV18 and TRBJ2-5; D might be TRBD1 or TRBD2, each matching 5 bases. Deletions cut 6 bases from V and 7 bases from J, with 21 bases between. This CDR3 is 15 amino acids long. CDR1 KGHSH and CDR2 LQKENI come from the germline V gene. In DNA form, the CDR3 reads TGTGCCAGCTCCACCGGAGCGGCAGGGATGGTGACCCAGTACTTC. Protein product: CASSTGAAGMVTQYF.

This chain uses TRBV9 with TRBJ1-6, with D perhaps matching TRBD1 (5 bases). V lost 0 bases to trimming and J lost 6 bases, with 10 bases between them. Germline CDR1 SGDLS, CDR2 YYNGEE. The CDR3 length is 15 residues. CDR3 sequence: CASSVGGFTNSPLHF. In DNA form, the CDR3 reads TGTGCCAGCAGCGTAGGGGGGTTTACTAATTCACCCCTCCACTTT.

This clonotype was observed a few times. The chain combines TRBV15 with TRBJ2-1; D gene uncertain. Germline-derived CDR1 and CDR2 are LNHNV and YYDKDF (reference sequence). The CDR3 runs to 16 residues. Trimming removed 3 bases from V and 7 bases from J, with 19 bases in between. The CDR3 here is CATSSDKQGHVNEQFF. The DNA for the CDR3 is TGTGCCACCAGCAGTGACAAGCAAGGCCATGTGAATGAGCAGTTCTTC.

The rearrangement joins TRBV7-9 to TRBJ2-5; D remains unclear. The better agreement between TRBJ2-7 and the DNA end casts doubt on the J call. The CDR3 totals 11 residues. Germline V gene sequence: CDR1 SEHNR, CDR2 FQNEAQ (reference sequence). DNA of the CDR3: TGTGCCAGCAGCTCAAAACCCGAGCAGTACTTC. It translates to CASSSKPEQYF.

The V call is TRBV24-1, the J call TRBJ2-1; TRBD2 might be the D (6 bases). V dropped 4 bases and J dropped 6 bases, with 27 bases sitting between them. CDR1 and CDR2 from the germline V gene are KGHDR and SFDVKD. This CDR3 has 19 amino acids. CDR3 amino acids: CATSDQGWPGSGVSNEQFF. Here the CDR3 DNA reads TGTGCCACCAGTGACCAAGGGTGGCCCGGCTCGGGAGTTTCCAATGAGCAGTTCTTC.

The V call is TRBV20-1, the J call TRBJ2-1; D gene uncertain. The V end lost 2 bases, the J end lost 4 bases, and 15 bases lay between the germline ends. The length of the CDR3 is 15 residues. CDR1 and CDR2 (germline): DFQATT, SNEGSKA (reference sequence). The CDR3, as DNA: TGCAGTGCTAGACCCTCGGAAATGAGGTACAATGAGCAGTTCTTC. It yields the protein CSARPSEMRYNEQFF.

The CDR3 here is CASKGGQGNTEAFF. CDR3 nucleotides: TGTGCCAGCAAGGGGGGACAGGGGAACACTGAAGCTTTCTTT. The gene calls are TRBV7-2 and TRBJ1-1; 9 bases are shared with TRBD1. The CDR3 is 14 amino acids. The V gene's germline CDR1 is SGHTA and CDR2 FQGNSA. V dropped 7 bases and J dropped 1; count of bases not matched to a gene: 4.

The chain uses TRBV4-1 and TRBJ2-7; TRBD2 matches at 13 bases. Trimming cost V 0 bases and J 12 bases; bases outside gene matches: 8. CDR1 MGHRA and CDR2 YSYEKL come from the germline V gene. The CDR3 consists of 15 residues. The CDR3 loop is CASSQDRTSGRYAYF. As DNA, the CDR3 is TGCGCCAGCAGCCAAGATCGGACTAGCGGGAGATATGCGTACTTC.

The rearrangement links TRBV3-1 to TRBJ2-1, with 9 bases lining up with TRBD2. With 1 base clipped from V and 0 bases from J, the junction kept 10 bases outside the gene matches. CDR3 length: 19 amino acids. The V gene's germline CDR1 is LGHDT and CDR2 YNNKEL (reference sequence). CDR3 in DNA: TGTGCCAGCAGCCAAGGGATCGCTAGCGGGGCTAGCTCCTACAATGAGCAGTTCTTC. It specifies CASSQGIASGASSYNEQFF.

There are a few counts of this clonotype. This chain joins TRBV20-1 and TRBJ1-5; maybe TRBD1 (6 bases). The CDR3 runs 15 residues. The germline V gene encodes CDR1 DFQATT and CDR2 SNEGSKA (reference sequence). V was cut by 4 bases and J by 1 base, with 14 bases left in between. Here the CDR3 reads CSATLTGLSNQPQHF. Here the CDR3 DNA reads TGCAGTGCTACCTTAACAGGGCTAAGCAATCAGCCCCAGCATTTT.

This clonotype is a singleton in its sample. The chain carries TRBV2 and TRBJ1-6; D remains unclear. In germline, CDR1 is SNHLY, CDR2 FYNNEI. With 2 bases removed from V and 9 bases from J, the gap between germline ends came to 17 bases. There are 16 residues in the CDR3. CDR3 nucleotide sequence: TGTGCCAGCAGTGAACGGACCGGTCCCCCGGTTTCACCCCTCCACTTT. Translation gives CASSERTGPPVSPLHF.

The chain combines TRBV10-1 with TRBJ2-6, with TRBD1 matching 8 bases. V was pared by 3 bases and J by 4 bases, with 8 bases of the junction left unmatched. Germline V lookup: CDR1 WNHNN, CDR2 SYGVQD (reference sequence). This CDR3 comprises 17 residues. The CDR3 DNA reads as TGCGCCAGCAGTGACTCGACAGGGGCCCTCGGGGCCAACGTCCTGACTTTC. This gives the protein CASSDSTGALGANVLTF.

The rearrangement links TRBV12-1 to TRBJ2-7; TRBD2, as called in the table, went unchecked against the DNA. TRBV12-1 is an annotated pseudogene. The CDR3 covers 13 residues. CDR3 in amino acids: CASSALRKDEQYF. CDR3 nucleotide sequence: TGTGCCAGCAGCGCCCTCCGAAAGGACGAGCAGTACTTC.

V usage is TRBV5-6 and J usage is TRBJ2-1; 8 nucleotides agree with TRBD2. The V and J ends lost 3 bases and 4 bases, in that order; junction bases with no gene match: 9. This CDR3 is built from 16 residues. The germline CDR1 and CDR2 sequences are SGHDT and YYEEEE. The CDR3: CASSSVAASGYNEQFF. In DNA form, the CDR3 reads TGTGCCAGCAGCTCCGTGGCGGCTAGCGGGTACAATGAGCAGTTCTTC.

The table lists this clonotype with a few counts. CDR3 nucleotide sequence: TGTGCCACCAGCAGGACGCCGGGCTACAACACTGAAGCTTTCTTT. Protein: CATSRTPGYNTEAFF. The chain couples TRBV15 to TRBJ1-1, with no clear D. This CDR3 contains 15 residues. Germline CDR1 and CDR2: LNHNV and YYDKDF (reference sequence). V was pared by 3 bases and J by 2 bases, with 13 bases between.

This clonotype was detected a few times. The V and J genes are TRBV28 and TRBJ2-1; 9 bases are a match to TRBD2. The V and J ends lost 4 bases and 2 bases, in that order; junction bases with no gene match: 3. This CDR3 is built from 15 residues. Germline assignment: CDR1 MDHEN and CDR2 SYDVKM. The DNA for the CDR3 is TGTGCCAGCAGTTCTATAGCGGGGGCCTACAATGAGCAGTTCTTC. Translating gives CASSSIAGAYNEQFF. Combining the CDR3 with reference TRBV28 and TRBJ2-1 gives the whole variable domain DVKVTQSSRYLVKRTGEKVFLECVQDMDHENMFWYRQDPGLGLRLIYFSYDVKMKEKGDIPEGYSVSREKKERFSLILESASTNQTSMYLCASSSIAGAYNEQFFGPGTRLTVL.

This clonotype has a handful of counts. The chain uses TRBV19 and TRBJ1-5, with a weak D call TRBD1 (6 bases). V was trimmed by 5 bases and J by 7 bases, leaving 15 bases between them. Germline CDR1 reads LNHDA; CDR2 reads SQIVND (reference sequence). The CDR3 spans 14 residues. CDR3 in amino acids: CASSPDRFGQPQHF. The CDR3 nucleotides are TGTGCCAGTAGTCCCGACAGGTTTGGGCAGCCCCAGCATTTT.

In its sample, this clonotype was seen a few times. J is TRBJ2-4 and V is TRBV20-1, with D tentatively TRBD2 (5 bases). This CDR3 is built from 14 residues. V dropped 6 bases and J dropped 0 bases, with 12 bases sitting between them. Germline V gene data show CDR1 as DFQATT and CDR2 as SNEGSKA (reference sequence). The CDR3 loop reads CSAVGELAKNIQYF. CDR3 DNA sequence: TGCAGTGCGGTCGGGGAACTAGCCAAAAACATTCAGTACTTC.

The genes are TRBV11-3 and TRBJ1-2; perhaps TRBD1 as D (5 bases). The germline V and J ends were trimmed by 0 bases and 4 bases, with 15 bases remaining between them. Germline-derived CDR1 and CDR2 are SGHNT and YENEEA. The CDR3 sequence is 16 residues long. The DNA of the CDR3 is TGTGCCAGCAGCTTAGATATAACAGGCGGAAGCTATGGCTACACCTTC. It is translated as CASSLDITGGSYGYTF.

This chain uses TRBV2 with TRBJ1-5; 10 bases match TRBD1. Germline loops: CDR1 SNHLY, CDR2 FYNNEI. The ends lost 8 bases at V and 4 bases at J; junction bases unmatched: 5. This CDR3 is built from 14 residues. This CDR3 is CASAGQGGNQPQHF. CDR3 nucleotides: TGTGCCAGCGCTGGACAGGGGGGTAATCAGCCCCAGCATTTT.

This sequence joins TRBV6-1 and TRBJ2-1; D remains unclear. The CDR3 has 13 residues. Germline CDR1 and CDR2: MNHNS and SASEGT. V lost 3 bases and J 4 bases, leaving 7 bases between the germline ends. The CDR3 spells CASSDLLYNEQFF. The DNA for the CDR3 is TGTGCCAGCAGTGATCTGCTGTACAATGAGCAGTTCTTC.

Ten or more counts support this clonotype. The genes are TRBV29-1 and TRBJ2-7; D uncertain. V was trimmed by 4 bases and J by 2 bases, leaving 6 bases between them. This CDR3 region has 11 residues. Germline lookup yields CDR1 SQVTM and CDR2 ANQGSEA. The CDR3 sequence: CSVAVTYEQYF. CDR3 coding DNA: TGCAGCGTTGCCGTGACCTACGAGCAGTACTTC.

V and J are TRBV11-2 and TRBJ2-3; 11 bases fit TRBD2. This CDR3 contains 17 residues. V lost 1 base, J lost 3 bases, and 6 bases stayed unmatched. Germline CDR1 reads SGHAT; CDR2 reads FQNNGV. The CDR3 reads CASSLGPSGRMTDTQYF. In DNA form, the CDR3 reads TGTGCCAGCAGCTTAGGGCCTAGCGGGAGGATGACAGATACGCAGTATTTT.

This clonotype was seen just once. This CDR3 is CASSVGGSTSYEQYF. CDR3 nucleotide sequence: TGTGCCAGCAGCGTAGGTGGGAGTACCTCCTACGAGCAGTACTTC. V gene TRBV9 combines with J gene TRBJ2-4; a weak D match, TRBD2 (5 bases). The DNA matches TRBJ2-7 better at its end, which makes the J call doubtful. CDR1 is SGDLS and CDR2 is YYNGEE in the germline V gene. This CDR3 has 15 amino acids.

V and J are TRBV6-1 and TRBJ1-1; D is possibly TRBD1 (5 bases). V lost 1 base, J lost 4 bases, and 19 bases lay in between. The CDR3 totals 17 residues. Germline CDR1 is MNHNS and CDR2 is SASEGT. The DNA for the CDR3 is TGTGCCAGCAGTGAAGGAGTTCGCAGGGCGCGTAGCACTGAAGCTTTCTTT. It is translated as CASSEGVRRARSTEAFF.

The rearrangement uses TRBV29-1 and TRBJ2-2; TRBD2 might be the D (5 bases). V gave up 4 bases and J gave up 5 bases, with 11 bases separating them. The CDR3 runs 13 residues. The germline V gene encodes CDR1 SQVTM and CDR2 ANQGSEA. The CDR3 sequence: CSVGGRWTGELFF. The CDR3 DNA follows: TGCAGCGTTGGCGGGCGCTGGACCGGGGAGCTGTTTTTT.

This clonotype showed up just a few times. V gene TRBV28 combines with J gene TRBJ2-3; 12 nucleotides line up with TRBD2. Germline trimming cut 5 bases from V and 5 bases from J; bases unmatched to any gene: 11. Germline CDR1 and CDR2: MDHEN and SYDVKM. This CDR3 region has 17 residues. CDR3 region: CASSPSLVLAGGDTQYF. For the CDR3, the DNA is TGTGCCAGCAGTCCCTCCCTGGTACTAGCGGGGGGAGATACGCAGTATTTT.

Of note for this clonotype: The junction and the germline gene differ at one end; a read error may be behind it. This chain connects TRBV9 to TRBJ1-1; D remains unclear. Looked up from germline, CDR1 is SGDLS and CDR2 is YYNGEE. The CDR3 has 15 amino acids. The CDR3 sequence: CASNVAETSNTEAFF. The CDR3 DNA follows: TGTGCCAGCAACGTAGCGGAAACATCGAACACTGAAGCTTTCTTT.

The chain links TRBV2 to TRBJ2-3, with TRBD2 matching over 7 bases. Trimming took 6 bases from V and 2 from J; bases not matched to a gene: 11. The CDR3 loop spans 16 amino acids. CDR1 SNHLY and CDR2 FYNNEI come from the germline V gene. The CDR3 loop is CASRATPGGNTDTQYF. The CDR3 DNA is TGTGCCAGCAGAGCTACGCCCGGGGGGAACACAGATACGCAGTATTTT.

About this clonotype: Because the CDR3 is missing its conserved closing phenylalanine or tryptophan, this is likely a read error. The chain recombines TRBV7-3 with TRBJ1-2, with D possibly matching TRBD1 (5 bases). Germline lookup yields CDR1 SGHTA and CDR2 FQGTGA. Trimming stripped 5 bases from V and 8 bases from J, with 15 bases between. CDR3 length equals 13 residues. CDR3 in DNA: TGTGCCAGCAGCCACGTGGGGGAAGGCGGCTACACCTCC. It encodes CASSHVGEGGYTS.